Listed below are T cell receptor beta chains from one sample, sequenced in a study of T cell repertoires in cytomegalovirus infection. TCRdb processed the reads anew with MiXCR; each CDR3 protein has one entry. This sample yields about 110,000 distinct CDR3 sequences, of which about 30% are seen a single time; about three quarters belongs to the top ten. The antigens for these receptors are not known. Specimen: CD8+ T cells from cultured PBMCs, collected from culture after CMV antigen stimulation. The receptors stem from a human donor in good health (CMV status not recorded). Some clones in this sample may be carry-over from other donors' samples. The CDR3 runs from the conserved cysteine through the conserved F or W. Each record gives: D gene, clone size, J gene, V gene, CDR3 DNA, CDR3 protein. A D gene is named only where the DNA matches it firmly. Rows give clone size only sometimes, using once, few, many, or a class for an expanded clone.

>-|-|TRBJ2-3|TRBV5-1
TGCGCCAGCAGCACCCAATTCGGGGATACGCAGTATTTT
CASSTQFGDTQYF
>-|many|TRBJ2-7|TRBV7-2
TGTGCCAGCAGCCAGGAGGCCTACGAGCAGTACTTC
CASSQEAYEQYF
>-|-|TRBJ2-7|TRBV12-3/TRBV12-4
TGTGCCAGCAGTTGGGACATACCATCCTACGAGCAGTACTTC
CASSWDIPSYEQYF
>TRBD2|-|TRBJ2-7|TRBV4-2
TGTGCCAGCATAGCGGGGAGCTCCTACGAGCAGTACTTC
CASIAGSSYEQYF
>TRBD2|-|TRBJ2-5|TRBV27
TGTGCCAGCAGCCGAGGGACTAGCGGGAAGACCCAGTACTTC
CASSRGTSGKTQYF
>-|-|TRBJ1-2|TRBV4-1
TGTGCCAGCAGCCATGACGGCAACTATTGCTACACCTTC
CASSHDGNYCYTF
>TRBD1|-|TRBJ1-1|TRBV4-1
TGCGCCAGCAGCCAAGAAATATGGGACAGGGCTGAGTGTGCTTTCTTT
CASSQEIWDRAECAFF
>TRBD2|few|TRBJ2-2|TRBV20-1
TGCAGTGCTAGACTAGCGGGGGGGCAGGACACCGGGGAGCTGTTTTTT
CSARLAGGQDTGELFF
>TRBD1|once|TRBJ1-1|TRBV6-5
TGTGCCAGCAGTTACTCAGTGCAGGGGGCGAACACTGAAGCTTTCTTT
CASSYSVQGANTEAFF
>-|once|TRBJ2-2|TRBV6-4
TGTGCCAGCAGCGAAAGACAGGAATGGACCGGGGAGCTGTTTTTT
CASSERQEWTGELFF
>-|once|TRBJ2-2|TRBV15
TGTGCCACCAGCCCAGGCCAGAACACCGGGGAGCTGTTTTTT
CATSPGQNTGELFF
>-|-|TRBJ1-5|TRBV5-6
TGTGCCAGCAGTTTACGAGAGAGTAGCAATCAGCCCCAGCATTTT
CASSLRESSNQPQHF
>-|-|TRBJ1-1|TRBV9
TGTGCCAGCAGCGTAGATATTGGAAGTGGATCTGAAGCTTTCTTT
CASSVDIGSGSEAFF
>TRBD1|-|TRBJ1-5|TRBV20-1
TGCAGTGCACTGGGACAGAGCAATCAGCCCCAGCATTTT
CSALGQSNQPQHF
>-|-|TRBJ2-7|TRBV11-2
TGTGCCAGCAGCTTAGAAACAGGGTGGTACGAGCAGTACTTC
CASSLETGWYEQYF
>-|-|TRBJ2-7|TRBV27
TGTGCCAGCAGTTCCGGGAGAAAATACGAGCAGTACTTC
CASSSGRKYEQYF
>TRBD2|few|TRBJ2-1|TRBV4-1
TGCGCCAGCGGGAGCGGGGGAGGGTATGAGCAGTTCTTC
CASGSGGGYEQFF
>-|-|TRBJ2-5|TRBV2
TGTGCCAGCAGTGTCATCAGCGCGCCAGAGACCCAGTACTTC
CASSVISAPETQYF
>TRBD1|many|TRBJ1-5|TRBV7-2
TGTGCCAGCAGCCCCCTTGGGACAGGGGATATAGATCAGCCCCAGCATTTT
CASSPLGTGDIDQPQHF
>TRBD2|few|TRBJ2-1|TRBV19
TGTGCCAGTAGTATCACTAGCGGCCTATACAATGAGCAGTTCTTC
CASSITSGLYNEQFF
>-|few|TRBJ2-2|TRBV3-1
TGTGCCAGCAGCCCGGGCCTTACCGGACCCGACACCGGGGAGCTGTTTTTT
CASSPGLTGPDTGELFF
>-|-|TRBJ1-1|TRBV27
TGTGCCAGCAGGAAGGCTCTGAACACTGAAGCTTTCTTT
CASRKALNTEAFF
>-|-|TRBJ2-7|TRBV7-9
TGTGCCAGCAGCTTAGTTCCCCAGCCAGAGCAGTACTTC
CASSLVPQPEQYF
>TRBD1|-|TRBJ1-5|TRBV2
TGTGCCAGCACCCAAGACAGGGTTAATCAGCCCCAGCATTTT
CASTQDRVNQPQHF
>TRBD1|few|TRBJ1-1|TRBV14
TGTGCCAGCAGCCTAATGAGCGCCGACAGGGGATCCACTGAAGCTTTCTTT
CASSLMSADRGSTEAFF
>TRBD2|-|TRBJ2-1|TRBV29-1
TGCAGCGTTGAGGAGCCTCCTAGCGGGGTGCTGGACAATGAGCAGTTCTTC
CSVEEPPSGVLDNEQFF
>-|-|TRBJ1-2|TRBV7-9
TGTGCCAGCAGCTCGAGGAGCTACACCTTC
CASSSRSYTF
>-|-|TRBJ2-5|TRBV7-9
TGTGCCAGCAGCACACCTCAAGAGACCCAGTACTTC
CASSTPQETQYF
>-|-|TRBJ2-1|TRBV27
TGTGCCAGCAGCCCGGGTAGGGATAACAATGAGCAGTTCTTC
CASSPGRDNNEQFF
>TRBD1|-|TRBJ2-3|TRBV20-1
TGCAGTGCTACAAAGGGGGCTTCTCTAGATACGCAGTATTTT
CSATKGASLDTQYF
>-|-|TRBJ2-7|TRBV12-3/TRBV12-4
TGTGCCAGCAGTCCAGGGGCCTACGAGCAGTACTTC
CASSPGAYEQYF
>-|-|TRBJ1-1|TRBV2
TGTGCCAGCAGTGAACCGTTGGGGGGGAACACTGAAGCTTTCTTT
CASSEPLGGNTEAFF
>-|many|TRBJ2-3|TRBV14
TGTGCCAGCAGCCCACACGGCCCATGGGCGGGCGGTAGCACAGATACGCAGTATTTT
CASSPHGPWAGGSTDTQYF
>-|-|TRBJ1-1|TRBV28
TGTGCCAGCAGTTTAGGTCCAAATGAAGCTTTCTTT
CASSLGPNEAFF
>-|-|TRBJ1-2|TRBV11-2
TGTGCCAGCAGCTTAGTTGGAGGATTTAACTATGGCTACACCTTC
CASSLVGGFNYGYTF
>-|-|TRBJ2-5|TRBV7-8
TGTGCCAGCAGGGGGGCGGAGGAGACCCAGTACTTC
CASRGAEETQYF
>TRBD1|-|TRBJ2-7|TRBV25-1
TGTGCCGTAGGGACAGGGTTACGCGAGCAGTACTTC
CAVGTGLREQYF
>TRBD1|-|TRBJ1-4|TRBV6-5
TGTGCCAGCAGTTTACAGGGGGGTAATGAAAAACTGTTTTTT
CASSLQGGNEKLFF
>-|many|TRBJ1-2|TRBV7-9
TGTGCCAGCAGCTCAACAGGAGGAAGCTATGGCTACACCTTC
CASSSTGGSYGYTF
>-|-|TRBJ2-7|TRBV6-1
TGTGCCAGCAGTCACCCCGAGGCCAATCGGGACGAGCAGTACTTC
CASSHPEANRDEQYF
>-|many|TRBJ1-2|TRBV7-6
TGTGCCAGCAGCCCCAGTGGGGGTGGTAGCTATGGCTACACCTTC
CASSPSGGGSYGYTF
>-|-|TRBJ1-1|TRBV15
TGTGCCACCAGCAGAGACTGGAACACTGAAGCTTTCTTT
CATSRDWNTEAFF
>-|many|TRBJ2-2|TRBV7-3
TGTGCCAGCAGCTCGACGACCCACCCGGATACTAACACCGGGGAGCTGTTTTTT
CASSSTTHPDTNTGELFF
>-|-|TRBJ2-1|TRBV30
TGTGCCTGGAGTGGCGTCCAACGGGATGAGCAGTTCTTC
CAWSGVQRDEQFF
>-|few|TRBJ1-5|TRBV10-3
TGTGCCATCAGTGATAGTCAGAAAAATCAGCCCCAGCATTTT
CAISDSQKNQPQHF
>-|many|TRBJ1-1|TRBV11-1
TGTGCCAGCAGCTTGGGGGGAACTGGGAACACTGAAGCTTTCTTT
CASSLGGTGNTEAFF